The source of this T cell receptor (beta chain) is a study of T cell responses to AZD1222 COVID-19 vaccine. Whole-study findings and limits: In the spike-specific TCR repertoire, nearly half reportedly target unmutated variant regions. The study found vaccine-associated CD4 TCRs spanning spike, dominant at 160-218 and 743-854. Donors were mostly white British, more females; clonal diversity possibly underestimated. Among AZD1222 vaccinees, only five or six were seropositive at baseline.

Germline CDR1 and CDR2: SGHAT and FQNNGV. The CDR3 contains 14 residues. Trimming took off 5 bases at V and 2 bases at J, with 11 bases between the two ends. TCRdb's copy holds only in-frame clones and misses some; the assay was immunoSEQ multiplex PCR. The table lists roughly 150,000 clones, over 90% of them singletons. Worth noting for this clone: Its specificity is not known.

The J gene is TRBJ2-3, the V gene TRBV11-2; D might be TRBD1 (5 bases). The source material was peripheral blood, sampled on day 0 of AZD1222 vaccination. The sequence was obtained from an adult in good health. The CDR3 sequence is CASSPQALTDTQYF. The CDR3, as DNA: TGTGCCAGCAGCCCACAGGCTCTCACAGATACGCAGTATTTT.